A selection of T cell receptor beta chains follows, all from one sample in a study of cytomegalovirus exposure and HLA in healthy donors. Libraries were prepared by immunoSEQ multiplex PCR; TCRdb keeps only in-frame clonotypes and omits some of them. Of some 68,000 clones listed, 85% to 95% were seen once; the top ten hold about 1.5%. Sequencing was performed on PBMCs. These receptors originate from a young man in good health and CMV-seropositive. Both conserved end residues are part of each CDR3. Fields, in order: clone size, V gene, CDR3 length, CDR3 protein. Not all rows give a size; the values are once, few, many and, for expanded clones, a class.

>NA|TRBV30|13
CASGGSLNTEAFF
>NA|TRBV4-2|16
CASSQDVGQGLAEAFF
>NA|TRBV5-1|17
CASSLSGGGASTDTQYF
>NA|TRBV2|16
CASSEYGGASGNTIYF
>once|TRBV7-3|14
CASSPDSIYNEQFF
>NA|TRBV6-6|13
CASSGVRTYEQYF
>NA|TRBV7-8|13
CASSPGQNYGYTF
>NA|TRBV4-1|14
CASSLGSGNYEQYF
>NA|TRBV9|15
CASRSGASMGNEQFF
>NA|TRBV6-1|13
CASSFTGSETQYF
>NA|TRBV28|14
CASSLDQAGDEQFF
>few|TRBV5-1|19
CASSQTGTGGFSGANVLTF
>NA|TRBV14|15
CASSQGTGNTGELFF
>NA|TRBV7-3|15
CASSFGGPGTGELFF
>NA|TRBV10-1|16
CASSASGVGTADTQYF
>NA|TRBV7-9|13
CASSPTGTDTQYF
>NA|TRBV6-1|13
CASRKEVWYEQYF
>NA|TRBV7-3|15
CASSPGGSGANVLTF
>NA|TRBV7-2|16
CASSLAAYGGGDTQYF
>NA|TRBV7-2|15
CASSLGQQNNYGYTF
>NA|TRBV6-1|12
CAISSGVETQYF
>NA|TRBV6-5|15
CASSPPRGSTDTQYF
>NA|TRBV6-1|13
CASSEVMNTEAFF
>NA|TRBV19|16
CASSIEGRGPSTEAFF
>few|TRBV6-4|13
CASSATSTDTQYF
>NA|TRBV6-5|15
CASRATGVPNQPQHF
>once|TRBV4-1|16
CASSQFGAGGQETQYF
>NA|TRBV4-1|13
CASTGTNSYEQYF
>NA|TRBV11-2|16
CASSLGQRGGLHEQYF
>once|TRBV28|17
CASSPGGQGRLSDGYTF